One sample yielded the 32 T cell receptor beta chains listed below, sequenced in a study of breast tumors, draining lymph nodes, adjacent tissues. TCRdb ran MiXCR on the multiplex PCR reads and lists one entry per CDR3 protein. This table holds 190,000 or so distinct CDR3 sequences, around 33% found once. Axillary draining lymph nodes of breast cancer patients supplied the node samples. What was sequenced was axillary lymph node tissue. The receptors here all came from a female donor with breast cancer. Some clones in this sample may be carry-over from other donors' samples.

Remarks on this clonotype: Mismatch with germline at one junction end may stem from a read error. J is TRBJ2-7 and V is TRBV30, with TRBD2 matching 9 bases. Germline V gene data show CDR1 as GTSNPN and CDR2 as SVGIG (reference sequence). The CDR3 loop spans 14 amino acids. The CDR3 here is CVWRRREGEAEQYF. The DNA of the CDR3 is TGTGTCTGGAGGCGGCGGGAGGGGGAAGCCGAGCAGTACTTC.

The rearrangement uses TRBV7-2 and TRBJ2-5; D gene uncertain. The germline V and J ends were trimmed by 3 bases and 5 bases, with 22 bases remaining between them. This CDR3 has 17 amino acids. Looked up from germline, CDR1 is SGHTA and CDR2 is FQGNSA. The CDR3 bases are TGTGCCAGCAGCTTGAATCCCATGGCTTTGGTGTCGGAGACCCAGTACTTC. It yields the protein CASSLNPMALVSETQYF. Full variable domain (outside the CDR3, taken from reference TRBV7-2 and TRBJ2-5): GAGVSQSPSNKVTEKGKDVELRCDPISGHTALYWYRQSLGQGLEFLIYFQGNSAPDKSGLPSDRFSAERTGGSVSTLTIQRTQQEDSAVYLCASSLNPMALVSETQYFGPGTRLLVL.

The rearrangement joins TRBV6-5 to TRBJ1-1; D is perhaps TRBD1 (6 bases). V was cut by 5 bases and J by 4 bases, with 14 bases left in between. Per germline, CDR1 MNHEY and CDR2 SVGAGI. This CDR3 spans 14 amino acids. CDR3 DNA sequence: TGTGCCAGCAGTCATTGGCAGGGGAGCACTGAAGCTTTCTTT. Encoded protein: CASSHWQGSTEAFF.

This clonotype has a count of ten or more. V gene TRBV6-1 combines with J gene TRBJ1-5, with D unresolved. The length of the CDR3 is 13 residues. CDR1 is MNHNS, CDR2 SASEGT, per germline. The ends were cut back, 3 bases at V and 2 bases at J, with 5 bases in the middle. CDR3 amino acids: CASSENRNQPQHF. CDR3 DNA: TGTGCCAGCAGTGAGAACCGCAATCAGCCCCAGCATTTT.

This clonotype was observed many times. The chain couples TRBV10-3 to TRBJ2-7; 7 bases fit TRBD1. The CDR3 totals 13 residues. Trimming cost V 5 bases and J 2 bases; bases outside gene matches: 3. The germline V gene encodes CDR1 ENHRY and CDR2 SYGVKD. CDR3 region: CAISRDSPYEQYF. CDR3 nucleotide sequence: TGTGCCATCAGTAGGGACAGCCCCTACGAGCAGTACTTC.

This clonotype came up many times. The CDR3 nucleotides read TGTGCCAGTAGTCGGAACAAAGAGACCCAGTACTTC. As protein: CASSRNKETQYF. The J gene is TRBJ2-5, the V gene TRBV19, with D uncertain. Trimming took 5 bases from V and 3 from J, leaving 7 bases between them. CDR3 length: 12 residues. From germline, CDR1 is LNHDA and CDR2 SQIVND (reference sequence).

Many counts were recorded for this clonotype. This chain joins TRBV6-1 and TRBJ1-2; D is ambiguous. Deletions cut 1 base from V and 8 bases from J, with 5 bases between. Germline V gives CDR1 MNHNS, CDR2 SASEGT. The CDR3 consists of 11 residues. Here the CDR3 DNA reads TGTGCCAGCAGTGAAGATGGGGGCTACACCTTC. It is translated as CASSEDGGYTF.

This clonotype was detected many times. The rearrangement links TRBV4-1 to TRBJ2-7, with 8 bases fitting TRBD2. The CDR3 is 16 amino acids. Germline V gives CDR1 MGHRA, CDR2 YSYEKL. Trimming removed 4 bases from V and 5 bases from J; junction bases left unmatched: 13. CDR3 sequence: CASSPSSREEGHEQYF. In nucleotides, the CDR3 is TGCGCCAGCAGCCCGTCTTCGCGGGAGGAGGGGCACGAGCAGTACTTC.

The CDR3 DNA reads as TGTGCCACCAGTGACCCGGAAAGGGTGAATGAGCAGCCCCAGCATTTT. Its protein product is CATSDPERVNEQPQHF. The rearrangement joins TRBV24-1 to TRBJ1-5; no clear D gene. The CDR3 contains 16 residues. V was trimmed by 4 bases and J by 7 bases, leaving 19 bases between them. The germline V gene encodes CDR1 KGHDR and CDR2 SFDVKD.

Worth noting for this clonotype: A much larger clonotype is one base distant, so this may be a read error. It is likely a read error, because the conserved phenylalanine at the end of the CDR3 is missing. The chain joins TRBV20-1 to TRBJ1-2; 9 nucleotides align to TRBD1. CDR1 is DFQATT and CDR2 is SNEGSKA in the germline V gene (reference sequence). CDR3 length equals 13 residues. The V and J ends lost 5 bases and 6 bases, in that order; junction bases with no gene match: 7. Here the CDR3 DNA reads TGCAGTGCTTCGCGGGACAGGGTTGATGGCTACACCCTC. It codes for CSASRDRVDGYTL.

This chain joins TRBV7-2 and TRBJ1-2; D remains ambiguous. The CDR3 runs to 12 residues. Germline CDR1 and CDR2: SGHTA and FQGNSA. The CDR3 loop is CARDLRAKGYTF. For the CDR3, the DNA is TGTGCTAGAGATCTCCGGGCCAAAGGCTACACCTTC.

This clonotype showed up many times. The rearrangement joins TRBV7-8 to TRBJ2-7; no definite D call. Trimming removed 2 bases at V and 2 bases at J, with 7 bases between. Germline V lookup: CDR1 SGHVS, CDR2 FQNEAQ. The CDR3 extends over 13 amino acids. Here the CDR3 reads CASSLPATYEQYF. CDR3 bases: TGTGCCAGCAGCTTACCAGCTACCTACGAGCAGTACTTC.

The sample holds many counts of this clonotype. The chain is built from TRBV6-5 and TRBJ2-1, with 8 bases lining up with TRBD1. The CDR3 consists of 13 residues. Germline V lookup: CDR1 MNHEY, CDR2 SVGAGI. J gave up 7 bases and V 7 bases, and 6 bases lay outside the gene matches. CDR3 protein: CASTRTGKNEQFF. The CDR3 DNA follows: TGTGCCAGCACCAGGACAGGGAAGAATGAGCAGTTCTTC.

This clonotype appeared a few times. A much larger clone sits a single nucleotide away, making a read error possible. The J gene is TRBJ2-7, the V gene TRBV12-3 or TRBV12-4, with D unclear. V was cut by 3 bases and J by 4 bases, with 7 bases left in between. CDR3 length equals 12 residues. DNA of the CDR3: TGTGCCAGCAGTTTCACTCCGTACGAGCAGTACTTC. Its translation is CASSFTPYEQYF.

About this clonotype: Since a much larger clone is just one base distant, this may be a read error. CDR3 nucleotide sequence: TGTGCCAGGAGGGGACCACCGGGGGGTCAGCCCCAGCATTTT. Its protein is CARRGPPGGQPQHF. The chain recombines TRBV14 with TRBJ1-5, with a weak D call TRBD1 (5 bases). V gave up 9 bases and J gave up 6 bases, with 18 bases separating them. Per the germline V gene, CDR1 is SGHDN and CDR2 is FVKESK. This CDR3 is built from 14 residues.

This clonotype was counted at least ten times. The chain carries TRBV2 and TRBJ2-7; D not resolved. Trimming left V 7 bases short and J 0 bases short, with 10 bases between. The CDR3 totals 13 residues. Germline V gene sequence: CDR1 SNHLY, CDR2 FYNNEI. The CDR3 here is CASNRLLSYEQYF. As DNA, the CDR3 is TGTGCCAGCAACCGATTACTCTCCTACGAGCAGTACTTC.

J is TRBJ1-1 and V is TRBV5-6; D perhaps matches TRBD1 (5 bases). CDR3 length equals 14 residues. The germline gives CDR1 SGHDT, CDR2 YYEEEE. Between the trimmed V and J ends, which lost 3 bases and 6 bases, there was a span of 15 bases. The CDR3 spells CASSYEGFWAEAFF. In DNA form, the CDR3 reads TGTGCCAGCAGCTACGAGGGGTTTTGGGCTGAAGCTTTCTTT.

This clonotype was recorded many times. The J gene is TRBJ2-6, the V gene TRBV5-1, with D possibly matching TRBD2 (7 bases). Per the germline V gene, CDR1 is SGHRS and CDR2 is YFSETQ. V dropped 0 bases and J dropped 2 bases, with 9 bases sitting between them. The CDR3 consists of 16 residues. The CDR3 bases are TGCGCCAGCAGCTTGGAGGGGGGGCCTGGGGCCAACGTCCTGACTTTC. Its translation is CASSLEGGPGANVLTF.

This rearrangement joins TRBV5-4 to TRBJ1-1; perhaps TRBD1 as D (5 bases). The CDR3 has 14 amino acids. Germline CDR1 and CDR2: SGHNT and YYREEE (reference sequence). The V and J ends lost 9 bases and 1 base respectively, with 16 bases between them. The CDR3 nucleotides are TGTGCCACCCAGACCCCAGGGCAGAACACTGAAGCTTTCTTT. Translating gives CATQTPGQNTEAFF.

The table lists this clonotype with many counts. CDR3 in DNA: TGTGCCAGCAGCTTATGGTCTAGCGGGAGTAGGGAGCAGTTCTTC. It specifies CASSLWSSGSREQFF. The rearrangement links TRBV7-8 to TRBJ2-1; TRBD2 agrees at 10 bases. CDR1 and CDR2 from the germline V gene are SGHVS and FQNEAQ. V was pared by 2 bases and J by 10 bases, with 8 bases of the junction left unmatched. CDR3 length: 15 amino acids. The entire variable domain, with the rest obtained from reference TRBV7-8 and TRBJ2-1, is as follows: GAGVSQSPRYKVAKRGQDVALRCDPISGHVSLFWYQQALGQGPEFLTYFQNEAQLDKSGLPSDRFFAERPEGSVSTLKIQRTQQEDSAVYLCASSLWSSGSREQFFGPGTRLTVL.

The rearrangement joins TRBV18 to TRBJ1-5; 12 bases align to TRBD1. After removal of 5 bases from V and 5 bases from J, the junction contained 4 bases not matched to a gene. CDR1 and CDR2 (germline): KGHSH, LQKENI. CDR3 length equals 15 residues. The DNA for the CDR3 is TGTGCCAGCTCATGGGACAGGGGGCGGGATCAGCCCCAGCATTTT. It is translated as CASSWDRGRDQPQHF.

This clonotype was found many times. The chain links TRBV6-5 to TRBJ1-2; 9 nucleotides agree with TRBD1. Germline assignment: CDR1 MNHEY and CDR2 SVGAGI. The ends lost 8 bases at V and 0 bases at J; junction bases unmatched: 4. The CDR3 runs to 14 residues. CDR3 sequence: CASHGTGSNYGYTF. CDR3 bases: TGTGCCAGCCACGGGACAGGGTCTAACTATGGCTACACCTTC.

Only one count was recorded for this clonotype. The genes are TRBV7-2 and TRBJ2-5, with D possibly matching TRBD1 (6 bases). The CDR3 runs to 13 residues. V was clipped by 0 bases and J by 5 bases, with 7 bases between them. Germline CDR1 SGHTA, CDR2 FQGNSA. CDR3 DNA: TGTGCCAGCAGCTTAGCGCAGGGGGAGACCCAGTACTTC. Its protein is CASSLAQGETQYF.

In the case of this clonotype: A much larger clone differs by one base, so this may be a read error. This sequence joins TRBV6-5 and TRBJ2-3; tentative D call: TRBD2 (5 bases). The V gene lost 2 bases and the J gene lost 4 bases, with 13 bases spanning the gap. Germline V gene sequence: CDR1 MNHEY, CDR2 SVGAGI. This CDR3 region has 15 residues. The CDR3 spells CASSYEAIGADTQYF. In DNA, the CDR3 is TGTGCCAGCAGTTACGAGGCCATCGGGGCAGATACGCAGTATTTT.

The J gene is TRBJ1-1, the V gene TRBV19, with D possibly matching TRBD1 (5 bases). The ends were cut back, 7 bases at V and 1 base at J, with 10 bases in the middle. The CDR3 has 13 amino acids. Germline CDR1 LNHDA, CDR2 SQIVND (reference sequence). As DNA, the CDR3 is TGTGCCAGTAAGCCGGGACGGAACACTGAAGCTTTCTTT. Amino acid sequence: CASKPGRNTEAFF.

CDR3: CASTTSHGELFF. The DNA for the CDR3 is TGTGCCAGCACCACTTCCCACGGGGAGCTGTTTTTT. The rearrangement links TRBV6-6 to TRBJ2-2; D gene ambiguous. CDR1 and CDR2 (germline): MNHNY, SVGAGI (reference sequence). CDR3 length: 12 residues. V lost 7 bases and J 7 bases, leaving 10 bases between the germline ends.

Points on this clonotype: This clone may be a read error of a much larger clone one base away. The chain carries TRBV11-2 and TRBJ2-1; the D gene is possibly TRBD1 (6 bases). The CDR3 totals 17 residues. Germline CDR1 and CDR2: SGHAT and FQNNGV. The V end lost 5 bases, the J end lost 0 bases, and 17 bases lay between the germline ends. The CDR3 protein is CASSRWGQGDSYNEQFF. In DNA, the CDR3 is TGTGCCAGCAGCCGCTGGGGGCAGGGAGACTCCTACAATGAGCAGTTCTTC.

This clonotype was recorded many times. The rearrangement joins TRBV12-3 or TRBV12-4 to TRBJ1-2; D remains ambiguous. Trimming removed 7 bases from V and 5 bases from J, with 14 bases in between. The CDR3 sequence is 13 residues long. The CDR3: CASTTWADYGYTF. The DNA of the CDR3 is TGTGCCAGCACTACCTGGGCAGATTATGGCTACACCTTC.

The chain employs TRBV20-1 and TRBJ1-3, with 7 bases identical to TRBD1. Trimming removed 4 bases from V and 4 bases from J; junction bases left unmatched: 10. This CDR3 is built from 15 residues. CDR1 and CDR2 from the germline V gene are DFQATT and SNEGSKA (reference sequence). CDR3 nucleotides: TGCAGTGCTATTGAGCCGACAGGGTTAGGAAACACCATATATTTT. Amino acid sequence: CSAIEPTGLGNTIYF.

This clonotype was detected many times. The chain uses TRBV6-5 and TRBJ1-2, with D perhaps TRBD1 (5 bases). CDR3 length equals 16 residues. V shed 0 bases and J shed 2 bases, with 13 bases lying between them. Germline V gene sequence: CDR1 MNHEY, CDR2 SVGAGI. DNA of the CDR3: TGTGCCAGCAGTTACTCGATTACAGGCGGAAACTATGGCTACACCTTC. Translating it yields CASSYSITGGNYGYTF.

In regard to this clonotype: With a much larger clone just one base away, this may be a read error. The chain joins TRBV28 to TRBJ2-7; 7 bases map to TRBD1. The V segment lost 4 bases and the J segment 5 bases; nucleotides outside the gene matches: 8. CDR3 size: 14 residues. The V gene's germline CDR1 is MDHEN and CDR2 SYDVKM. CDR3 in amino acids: CASSWNRGSHEQYF. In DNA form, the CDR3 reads TGTGCCAGCAGTTGGAACAGGGGTTCCCACGAGCAGTACTTC.

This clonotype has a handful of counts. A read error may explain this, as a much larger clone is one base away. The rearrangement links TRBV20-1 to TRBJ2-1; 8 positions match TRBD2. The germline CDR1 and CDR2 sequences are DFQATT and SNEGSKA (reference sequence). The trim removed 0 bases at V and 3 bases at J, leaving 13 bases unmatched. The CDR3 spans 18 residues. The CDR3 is CSARDRPGGGDDYNEQFF. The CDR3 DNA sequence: TGCAGTGCTAGAGATCGTCCGGGAGGGGGGGACGACTACAATGAGCAGTTCTTC.